This TCR beta chain was sequenced for a study of chemoradiotherapy in HPV16-positive cancers. At the level of the study: A couple of HPV16-positive patients' cells yielded candidate HPV-specific clones and common motifs. Notes on the study in general: HPV-specific T cells were functionally defined from only a couple of HPV16-positive patients. Candidate HPV-specific clones and E7-related TCR motifs grew in tumor during treatment.

Comment on this clone: Its antigen is as yet unknown.

Over chemoradiotherapy, repertoires were sampled more than once. The table came from immunoSEQ multiplex PCR; TCRdb's copy has only in-frame clones and leaves some out. The sample carries some 12,000 clones, roughly 81% recorded once. This clonotype was obtained from a human donor with HPV-associated anogenital cancer. This sample was taken from a patient who underwent chemoradiotherapy.

CDR3 DNA sequence: TGTGCCAGCAGCTTAGGGTCGACGGCCGGGGCCTACTTC. This translates into CASSLGSTAGAYF. V and J are TRBV11-2 and TRBJ2-5; D possibly matches TRBD1 or TRBD2 (5 bases each). The ends were cut back, 1 base at V and 14 bases at J, with 17 bases in the middle. The CDR3 runs to 13 residues. Germline V CDR1 and CDR2: SGHAT, FQNNGV.